This TCR beta chain is drawn from a study of cytomegalovirus exposure and HLA in healthy donors. About the study: A prior analysis found some 110 million unique TCR beta sequences from about 179 million T cells. Broader study findings: Most subjects' HLA-A and HLA-B alleles were reportedly predicted from TCR beta sequences.

This clone was seen a handful of times. Its antigen is not identified. Between the trimmed V and J ends, which lost 0 bases and 4 bases, there was a span of 11 bases. This CDR3 has 15 amino acids. The V gene's germline CDR1 is WNHNN and CDR2 SYGVQD (reference sequence). Despite likely unrecorded immune exposures, the donors were nominally healthy at the time of sampling. The PCR was carried out with 60 Vbeta primers and 13 Jbeta primers. Only in-frame clones appear in the TCRdb table, and some are missing; sequencing was by immunoSEQ multiplex PCR. The table records about 93,000 clones, around 80% of them present only once.

Sequenced input: PBMCs. This TCR was sampled from a young man in good health and CMV-seronegative. The rearrangement uses TRBV10-1 and TRBJ2-3; TRBD1 might be the D (5 bases). The CDR3 DNA is TGCGCCAGCAGTGAGTCGATAGCAGGGTCAGATACGCAGTATTTT. Residues: CASSESIAGSDTQYF.